This T cell receptor beta chain derives from a study of ipilimumab plus nivolumab after autologous stem cell transplantation. In the study overall: A median of 8 nivolumab and five or six ipilimumab doses were given. DLBCL patients had primary refractory or relapsed disease.

The CDR3 totals 15 residues. Germline lookup yields CDR1 SEHNR and CDR2 FQNEAQ (reference sequence). After removal of 4 bases from V and 14 bases from J, the junction contained 14 bases not matched to a gene. Patients got ipilimumab 1 mg/kg beginning 14 to 28 days post-transplant. Patients received nivolumab 3 mg/kg at weeks 1, 4, 7, 10, then fortnightly to week 26. TCRdb keeps only in-frame clones here, not all; method: immunoSEQ multiplex PCR. The sample includes 15,000 to 20,000 clones, 75% to 85% of them seen just once. This specimen consisted of PBMCs, obtained in a trial of ipilimumab plus nivolumab as post-transplant consolidation. The chain couples TRBV7-9 to TRBJ2-2, with 9 bases identical to TRBD1. The TCR was taken from a male donor with diffuse large B-cell lymphoma. Written as DNA, the CDR3 is TGTGCCAGCAGCTCACGGGGGACAGGGTTAGAACTCCTGTTTTTT. Its protein product is CASSSRGTGLELLFF.